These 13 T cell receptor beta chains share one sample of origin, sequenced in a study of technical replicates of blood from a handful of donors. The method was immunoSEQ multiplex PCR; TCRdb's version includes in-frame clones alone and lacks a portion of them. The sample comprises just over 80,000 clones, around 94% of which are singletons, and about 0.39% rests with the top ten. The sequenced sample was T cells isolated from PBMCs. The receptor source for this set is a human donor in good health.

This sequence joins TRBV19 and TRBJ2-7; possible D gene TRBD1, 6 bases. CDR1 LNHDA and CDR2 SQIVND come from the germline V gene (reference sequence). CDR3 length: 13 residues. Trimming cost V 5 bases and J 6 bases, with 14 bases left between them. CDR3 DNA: TGTGCCAGTAGTGTACGGGACACAGGCGAGCAGTACTTC. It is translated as CASSVRDTGEQYF. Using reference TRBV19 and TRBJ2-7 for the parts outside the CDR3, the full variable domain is DGGITQSPKYLFRKEGQNVTLSCEQNLNHDAMYWYRQDPGQGLRLIYYSQIVNDFQKGDIAEGYSVSREKKESFPLTVTSAQKNPTAFYLCASSVRDTGEQYFGPGTRLTVT.

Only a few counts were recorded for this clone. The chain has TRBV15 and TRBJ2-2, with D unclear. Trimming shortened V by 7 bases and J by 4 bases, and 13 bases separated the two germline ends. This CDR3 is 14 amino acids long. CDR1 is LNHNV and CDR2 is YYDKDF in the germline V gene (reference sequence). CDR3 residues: CATNVSRGTGELFF. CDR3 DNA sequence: TGTGCCACCAATGTTAGCCGCGGCACCGGGGAGCTGTTTTTT.

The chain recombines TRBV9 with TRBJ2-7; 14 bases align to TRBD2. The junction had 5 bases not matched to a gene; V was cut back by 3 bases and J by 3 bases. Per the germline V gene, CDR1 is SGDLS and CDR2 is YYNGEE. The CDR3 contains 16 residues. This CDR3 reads CASSGPGTSGSYEQYF. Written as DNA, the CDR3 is TGTGCCAGCAGCGGACCGGGGACTAGCGGGAGCTACGAGCAGTACTTC.

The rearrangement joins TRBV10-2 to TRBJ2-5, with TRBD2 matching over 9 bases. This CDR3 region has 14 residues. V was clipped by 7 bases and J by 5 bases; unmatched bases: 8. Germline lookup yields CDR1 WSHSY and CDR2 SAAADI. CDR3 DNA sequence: TGCGCCAGCAACCGAGCGGGAGGTTGGGAGACCCAGTACTTC. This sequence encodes CASNRAGGWETQYF.

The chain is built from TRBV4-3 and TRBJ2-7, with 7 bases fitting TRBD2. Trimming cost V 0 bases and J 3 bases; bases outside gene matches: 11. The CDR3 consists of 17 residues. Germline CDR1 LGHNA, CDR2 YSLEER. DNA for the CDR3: TGCGCCAGCAGCCAAGACACCGCGTATAGCGGGTACTACGAGCAGTACTTC. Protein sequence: CASSQDTAYSGYYEQYF.

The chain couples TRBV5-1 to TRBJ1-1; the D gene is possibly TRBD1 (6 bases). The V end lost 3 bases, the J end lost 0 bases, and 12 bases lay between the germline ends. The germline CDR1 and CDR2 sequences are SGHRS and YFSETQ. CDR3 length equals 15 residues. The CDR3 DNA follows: TGCGCCAGCAGCTCAGAGACAGGTGTGAACACTGAAGCTTTCTTT. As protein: CASSSETGVNTEAFF.

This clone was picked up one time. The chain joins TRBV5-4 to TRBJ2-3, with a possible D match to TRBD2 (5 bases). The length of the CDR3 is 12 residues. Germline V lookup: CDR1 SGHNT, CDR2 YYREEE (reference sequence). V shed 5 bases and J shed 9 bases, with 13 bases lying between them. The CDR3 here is CASSSDSRTQYF. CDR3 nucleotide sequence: TGTGCCAGCAGTAGCGACTCCCGCACGCAGTATTTT.

DNA for the CDR3: TGTGCCAGCAGCTTCTCCCAGGGGACACTCAATGGCTACACCTTC. Encoded protein: CASSFSQGTLNGYTF. This sequence joins TRBV11-2 and TRBJ1-2; D is possibly TRBD1 (6 bases). The CDR3 is 15 amino acids. The germline V and J ends were trimmed by 3 bases and 6 bases, with 17 bases remaining between them. Germline CDR1 SGHAT, CDR2 FQNNGV. The variable domain in full, completed from reference TRBV11-2 and TRBJ1-2, reads EAGVAQSPRYKIIEKRQSVAFWCNPISGHATLYWYQQILGQGPKLLIQFQNNGVVDDSQLPKDRFSAERLKGVDSTLKIQPAKLEDSAVYLCASSFSQGTLNGYTFGSGTRLTVV.

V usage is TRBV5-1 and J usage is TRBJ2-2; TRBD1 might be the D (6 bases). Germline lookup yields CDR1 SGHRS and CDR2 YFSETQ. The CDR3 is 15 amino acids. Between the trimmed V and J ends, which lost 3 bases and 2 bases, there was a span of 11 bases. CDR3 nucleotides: TGCGCCAGCAGCTGGGCCAGGGGTAACACCGGGGAGCTGTTTTTT. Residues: CASSWARGNTGELFF. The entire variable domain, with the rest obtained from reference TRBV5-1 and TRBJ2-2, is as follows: KAGVTQTPRYLIKTRGQQVTLSCSPISGHRSVSWYQQTPGQGLQFLFEYFSETQRNKGNFPGRFSGRQFSNSRSEMNVSTLELGDSALYLCASSWARGNTGELFFGEGSRLTVL.

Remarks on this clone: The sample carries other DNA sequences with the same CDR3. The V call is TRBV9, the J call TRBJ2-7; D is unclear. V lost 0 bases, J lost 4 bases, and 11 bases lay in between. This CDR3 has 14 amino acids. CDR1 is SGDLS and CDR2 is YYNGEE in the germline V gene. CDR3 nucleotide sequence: TGTGCCAGCAGCGTAGAAGGAGCGCCTTACGAGCAGTACTTC. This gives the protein CASSVEGAPYEQYF.

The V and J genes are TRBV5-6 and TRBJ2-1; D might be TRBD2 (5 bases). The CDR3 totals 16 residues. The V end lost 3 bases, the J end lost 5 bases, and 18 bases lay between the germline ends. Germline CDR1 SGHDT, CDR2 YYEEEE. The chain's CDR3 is CASSSRRAGPHNEQFF. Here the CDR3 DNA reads TGTGCCAGCAGCTCGCGGCGGGCGGGCCCCCACAATGAGCAGTTCTTC.

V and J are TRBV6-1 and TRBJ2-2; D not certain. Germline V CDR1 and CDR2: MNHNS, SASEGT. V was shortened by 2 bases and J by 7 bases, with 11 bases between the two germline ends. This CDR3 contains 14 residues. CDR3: CASSEWAGYGELFF. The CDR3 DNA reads TGTGCCAGCAGTGAATGGGCCGGCTACGGGGAGCTGTTTTTT.

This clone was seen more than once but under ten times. The CDR3 region is CASSANREDTEAFF. The CDR3, as DNA: TGTGCCAGCAGCGCGAACAGGGAAGACACTGAAGCTTTCTTT. The J gene is TRBJ1-1, the V gene TRBV9; a possible D gene is TRBD1 (6 bases). Trimming stripped 3 bases from V and 3 bases from J, with 12 bases between. The germline gives CDR1 SGDLS, CDR2 YYNGEE. This CDR3 spans 14 amino acids.